The clone carrying this T cell receptor beta chain was detected once. This specimen belongs to a study of blood T cell repertoires in COVID-19. Only in-frame clones appear in the TCRdb table, and some are missing; sequencing was by immunoSEQ multiplex PCR. The data hold fewer than 50,000 clones, with over 75% observed a single time. CDR1 is SGHDN and CDR2 is FVKESK in the germline V gene. CDR3 length equals 16 residues. V shed 2 bases and J shed 9 bases, with 20 bases lying between them. The chain links TRBV14 to TRBJ2-1, with a possible D match to TRBD2 (6 bases). The source of this sequence is a woman aged 80 or over with acute or convalescent COVID-19. The sequenced sample consisted of peripheral blood. Here the CDR3 DNA reads TGTGCCAGCAGCCAACAACAGTTCGCCGGGGGTAGTGAGCAGTTCTTC. Translating it yields CASSQQQFAGGSEQFF.